Sequencing of this T cell receptor beta chain was carried out in a study of blood T cell repertoires in COVID-19. Study background: The origin of the acute and convalescent COVID-19 samples was the United States, Italy and Spain. PBMCs, B-cell-depleted T cells, or T cells provided the cDNA or gDNA that made up the material.

In the original workflow: Reference gene primer amplification gave nucleated cell count estimates. Here immunoSEQ multiplex PCR was the method, and the copy in TCRdb shows in-frame clones only, minus some. The V and J calls and clone size are taken from that table; D and trimming were inferred from the DNA. The data hold hundreds of thousands of clones, with approximately 84% observed a single time. As for this clone: Compared with germline, one end of the junction differs, possibly owing to a read error.

The source material was peripheral blood. This TCR derives from an elderly woman with acute or convalescent COVID-19.

In DNA form, the CDR3 reads TGTGCTAGCAGCTTAAGCGGGAACTCCTACAATGAGCAGTTCTTC. Protein product: CASSLSGNSYNEQFF. The chain uses TRBV7-7 and TRBJ2-1; 7 bases are a match to TRBD2. Germline lookup yields CDR1 SSHAT and CDR2 FNYEAQ (reference sequence). This CDR3 contains 15 residues.